These 11 T cell receptor beta chains originate from one sample sequenced in a study of blood T cell repertoires in COVID-19. Some clones are missing from TCRdb's copy, which holds only in-frame ones; the method was immunoSEQ multiplex PCR. The sample shows about 140,000 clones, 88% of them seen only once. The material sequenced was peripheral blood. The receptors here all came from an older man with acute or convalescent COVID-19.

V and J are TRBV27 and TRBJ2-7, with 12 bases that match TRBD2. V shed 5 bases and J 0 bases; nucleotides not matched to a gene: 5. From germline, CDR1 is MNHEY and CDR2 SMNVEV (reference sequence). This CDR3 has 16 amino acids. The CDR3 DNA sequence: TGTGCCAGCAGTCCCGGACTAGCGGGGAGCTCCTACGAGCAGTACTTC. Translating it yields CASSPGLAGSSYEQYF.

The V gene is TRBV30, the J gene TRBJ1-5; D ambiguous. Deletions cut 0 bases from V and 4 bases from J, with 4 bases between. Germline V gene sequence: CDR1 GTSNPN, CDR2 SVGIG (reference sequence). CDR3 length equals 12 residues. The CDR3 coding sequence is TGTGCCTGGAGTGTTTTAAATCAGCCCCAGCATTTT. Translation: CAWSVLNQPQHF.

CDR3 DNA: TGTGCCAGCAGCTTGCTTAGCGGGAGGGCCGACGAGCAGTACTTC. It codes for CASSLLSGRADEQYF. The chain joins TRBV7-9 to TRBJ2-7; TRBD2 agrees at 11 bases. CDR1 SEHNR and CDR2 FQNEAQ come from the germline V gene (reference sequence). V lost 3 bases and J lost 5; bases outside the gene matches: 6. The CDR3 covers 15 residues.

The CDR3 DNA sequence: TGTGCCACCAGTGATTTGAGGGGGACATACACAGATACGCAGTATTTT. Protein product: CATSDLRGTYTDTQYF. This chain links TRBV24-1 with TRBJ2-3, with a possible D match to TRBD1 (6 bases). Germline values: CDR1 KGHDR, CDR2 SFDVKD. V gave up 0 bases and J gave up 2 bases, with 11 bases separating them. The CDR3 runs 16 residues.

The rearrangement uses TRBV29-1 and TRBJ2-1; D not certain. The CDR3 sequence is 11 residues long. V was cut by 4 bases and J by 4 bases, with 5 bases left in between. Germline V gives CDR1 SQVTM, CDR2 ANQGSEA. The chain's CDR3 is CSVGLYNEQFF. The CDR3 DNA follows: TGCAGCGTTGGTCTATACAATGAGCAGTTCTTC.

The rearrangement uses TRBV29-1 and TRBJ2-1, with 11 bases lining up with TRBD1. Germline V gives CDR1 SQVTM, CDR2 ANQGSEA. The CDR3 is made up of 13 amino acids. With V trimmed by 5 bases and J by 7 bases, 4 bases remained unmatched. CDR3 DNA: TGCAGCGTTCGGACAGGGGGCTGGAATGAGCAGTTCTTC. It translates to CSVRTGGWNEQFF.

This sequence joins TRBV4-1 and TRBJ1-2; weak D call: TRBD1 (6 bases). CDR3 length: 17 residues. The germline gives CDR1 MGHRA, CDR2 YSYEKL. With 3 bases removed from V and 1 base from J, the gap between germline ends came to 18 bases. The CDR3 loop is CASSHLGGGVFNYGYTF. CDR3 coding DNA: TGCGCCAGCAGCCATCTTGGGGGGGGCGTATTTAACTATGGCTACACCTTC.

V is TRBV5-1 and J is TRBJ2-1; 10 bases are a match to TRBD2. The CDR3 runs 16 residues. Germline V gene sequence: CDR1 SGHRS, CDR2 YFSETQ. With 3 bases clipped from V and 6 bases from J, the junction kept 9 bases outside the gene matches. The CDR3 here is CASSSPRAGGGNEQFF. CDR3 in DNA: TGCGCCAGCAGCTCACCAAGAGCGGGAGGGGGCAATGAGCAGTTCTTC.

The rearrangement links TRBV28 to TRBJ1-1; D unresolved. Germline V gene data show CDR1 as MDHEN and CDR2 as SYDVKM. CDR3 length equals 14 residues. V shed 1 base and J shed 1 base, with 7 bases lying between them. CDR3 protein: CASSLSPGNTEAFF. In nucleotides, the CDR3 is TGTGCCAGCAGTTTATCCCCCGGGAACACTGAAGCTTTCTTT.

In regard to this clone: This sample also contains other DNA sequences that code for the same CDR3. The V and J genes are TRBV28 and TRBJ1-2, with 7 positions matching TRBD1. Germline trimming cut 6 bases from V and 4 bases from J; bases unmatched to any gene: 2. Germline CDR1 is MDHEN and CDR2 is SYDVKM. The CDR3 extends over 12 amino acids. DNA for the CDR3: TGTGCCAGCAGGACAGGGAGCTATGGCTACACCTTC. It specifies CASRTGSYGYTF.

This sequence joins TRBV5-4 and TRBJ2-2, with 9 bases fitting TRBD2. Germline trimming cut 4 bases from V and 1 base from J; bases unmatched to any gene: 8. Germline V gene data show CDR1 as SGHNT and CDR2 as YYREEE (reference sequence). The CDR3 is made up of 17 amino acids. CDR3 sequence reads: CASSLPFSGGNTGELFF. The CDR3 DNA follows: TGTGCCAGCAGCCTTCCATTTAGCGGGGGGAACACCGGGGAGCTGTTTTTT. The complete variable domain, with remaining parts taken from reference TRBV5-4 and TRBJ2-2, reads ETGVTQSPTHLIKTRGQQVTLRCSSQSGHNTVSWYQQALGQGPQFIFQYYREEENGRGNFPPRFSGLQFPNYSSELNVNALELDDSALYLCASSLPFSGGNTGELFFGEGSRLTVL.